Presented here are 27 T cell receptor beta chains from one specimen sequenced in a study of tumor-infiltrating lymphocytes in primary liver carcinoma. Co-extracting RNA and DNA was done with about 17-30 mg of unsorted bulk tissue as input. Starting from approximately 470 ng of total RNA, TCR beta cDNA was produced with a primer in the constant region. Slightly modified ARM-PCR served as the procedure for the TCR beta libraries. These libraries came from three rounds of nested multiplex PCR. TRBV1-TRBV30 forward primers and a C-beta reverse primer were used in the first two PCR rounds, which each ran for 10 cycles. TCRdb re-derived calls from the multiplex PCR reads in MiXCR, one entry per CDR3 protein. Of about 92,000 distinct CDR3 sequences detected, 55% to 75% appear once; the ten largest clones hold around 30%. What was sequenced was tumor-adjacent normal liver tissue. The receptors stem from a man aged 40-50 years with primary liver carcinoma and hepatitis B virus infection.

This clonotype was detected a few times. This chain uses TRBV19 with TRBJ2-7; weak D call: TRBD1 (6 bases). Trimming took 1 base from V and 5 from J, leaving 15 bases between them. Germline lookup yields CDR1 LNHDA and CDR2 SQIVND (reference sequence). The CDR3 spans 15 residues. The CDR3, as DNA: TGTGCCAGTAGTATAGGCGGCAGGGGTTATGACGAGCAGTACTTC. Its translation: CASSIGGRGYDEQYF.

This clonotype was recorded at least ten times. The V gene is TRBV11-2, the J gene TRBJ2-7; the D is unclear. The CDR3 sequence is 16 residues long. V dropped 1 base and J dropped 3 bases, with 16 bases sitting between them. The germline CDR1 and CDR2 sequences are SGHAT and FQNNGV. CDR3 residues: CASSLGTPERFYEQYF. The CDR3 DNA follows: TGTGCCAGCAGCTTAGGGACCCCGGAAAGGTTCTACGAGCAGTACTTC.

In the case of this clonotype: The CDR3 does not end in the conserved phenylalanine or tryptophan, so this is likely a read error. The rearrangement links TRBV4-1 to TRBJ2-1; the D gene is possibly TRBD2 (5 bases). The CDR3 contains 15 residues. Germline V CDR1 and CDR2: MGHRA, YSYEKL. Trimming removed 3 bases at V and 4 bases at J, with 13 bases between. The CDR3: CASSQKRLPYNEQFL. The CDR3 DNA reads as TGCGCCAGCAGCCAGAAGCGGCTACCGTACAATGAGCAGTTCTTA.

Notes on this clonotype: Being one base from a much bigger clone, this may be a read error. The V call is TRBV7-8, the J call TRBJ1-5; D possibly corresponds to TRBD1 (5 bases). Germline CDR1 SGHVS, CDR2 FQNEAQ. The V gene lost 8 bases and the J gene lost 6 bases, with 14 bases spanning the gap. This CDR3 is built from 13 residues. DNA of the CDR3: TGTGCCAGCGGCCTTGAGGGGAGTCAGCCCCAGCATTTT. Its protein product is CASGLEGSQPQHF.

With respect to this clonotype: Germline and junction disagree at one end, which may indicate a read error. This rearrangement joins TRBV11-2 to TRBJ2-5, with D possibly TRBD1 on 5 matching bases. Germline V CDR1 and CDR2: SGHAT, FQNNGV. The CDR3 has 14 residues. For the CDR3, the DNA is TGTGTCAGCAGCTCCAAGGAAGGGGCGGAGACCCAGTACTTC. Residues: CVSSSKEGAETQYF.

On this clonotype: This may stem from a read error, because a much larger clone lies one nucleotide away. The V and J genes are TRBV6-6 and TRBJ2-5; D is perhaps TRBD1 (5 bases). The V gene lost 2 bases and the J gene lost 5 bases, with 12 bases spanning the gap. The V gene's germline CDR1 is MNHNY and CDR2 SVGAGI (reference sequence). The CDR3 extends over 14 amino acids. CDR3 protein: CASSYRQGVETQYF. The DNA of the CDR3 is TGTGCCAGCAGTTACCGCCAGGGCGTGGAGACCCAGTACTTC.

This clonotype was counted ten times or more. CDR3 residues: CSVEEDTYEQYF. The CDR3 region has the DNA TGCAGCGTTGAAGAGGATACCTACGAGCAGTACTTC. The chain joins TRBV29-1 to TRBJ2-7; D uncertain. The CDR3 contains 12 residues. In germline, CDR1 is SQVTM, CDR2 ANQGSEA. The germline V and J ends were trimmed by 0 bases and 2 bases, with 5 bases remaining between them.

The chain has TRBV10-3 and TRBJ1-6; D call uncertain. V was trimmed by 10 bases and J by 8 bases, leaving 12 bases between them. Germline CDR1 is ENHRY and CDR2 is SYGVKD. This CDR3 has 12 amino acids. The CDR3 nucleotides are TGTGCCACCACTGAATCCCATTCACCCCTCCACTTT. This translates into CATTESHSPLHF.

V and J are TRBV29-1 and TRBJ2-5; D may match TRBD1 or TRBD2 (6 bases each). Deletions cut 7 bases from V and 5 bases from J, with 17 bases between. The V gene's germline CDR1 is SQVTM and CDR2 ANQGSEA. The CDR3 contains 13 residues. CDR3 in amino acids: CSAGGLRAETQYF. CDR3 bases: TGCAGCGCCGGGGGCCTTCGGGCGGAGACCCAGTACTTC. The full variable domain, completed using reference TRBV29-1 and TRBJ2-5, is SAVISQKPSRDICQRGTSLTIQCQVDSQVTMMFWYRQQPGQSLTLIATANQGSEATYESGFVIDKFPISRPNLTFSTLTVSNMSPEDSSIYLCSAGGLRAETQYFGPGTRLLVL.

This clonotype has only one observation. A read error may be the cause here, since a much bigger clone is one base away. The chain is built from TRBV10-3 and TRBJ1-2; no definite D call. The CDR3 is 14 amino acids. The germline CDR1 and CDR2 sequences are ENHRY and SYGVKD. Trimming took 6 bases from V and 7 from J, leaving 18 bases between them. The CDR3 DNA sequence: TGTGCCATCAGCCCCCGGCCGGAAGAGGGTGGCTACACCTTC. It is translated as CAISPRPEEGGYTF.

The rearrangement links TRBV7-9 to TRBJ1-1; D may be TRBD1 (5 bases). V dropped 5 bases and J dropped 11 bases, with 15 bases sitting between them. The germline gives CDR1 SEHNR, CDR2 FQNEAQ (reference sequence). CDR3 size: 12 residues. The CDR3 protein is CASSIAGQRAFF. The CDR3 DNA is TGTGCCAGCAGCATTGCGGGGCAGCGGGCTTTCTTT.

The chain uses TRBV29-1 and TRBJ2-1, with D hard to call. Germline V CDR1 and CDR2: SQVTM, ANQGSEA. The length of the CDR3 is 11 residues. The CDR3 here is CSVHHVGEQFF. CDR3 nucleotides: TGCAGTGTTCACCATGTCGGTGAGCAGTTCTTC.

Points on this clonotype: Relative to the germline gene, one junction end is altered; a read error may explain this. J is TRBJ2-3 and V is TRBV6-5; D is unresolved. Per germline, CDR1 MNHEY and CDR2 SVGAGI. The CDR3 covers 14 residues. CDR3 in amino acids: CASSRDGRTDMQYF. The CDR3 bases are TGTGCCAGCAGTAGGGATGGACGCACAGATATGCAGTATTTT.

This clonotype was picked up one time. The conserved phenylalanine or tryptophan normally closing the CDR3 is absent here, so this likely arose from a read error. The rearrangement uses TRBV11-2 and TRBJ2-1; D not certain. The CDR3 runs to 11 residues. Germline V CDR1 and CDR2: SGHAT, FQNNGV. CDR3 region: CVSSLGNEQFI. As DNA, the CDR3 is TGTGTCAGCAGCTTAGGTAATGAGCAGTTCATC.

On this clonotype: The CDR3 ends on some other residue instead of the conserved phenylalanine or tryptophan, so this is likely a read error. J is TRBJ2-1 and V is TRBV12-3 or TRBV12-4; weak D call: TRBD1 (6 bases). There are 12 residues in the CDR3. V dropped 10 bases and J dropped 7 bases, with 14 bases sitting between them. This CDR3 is CATTGLTNEQFL. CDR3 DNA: TGTGCCACCACAGGGTTGACGAATGAGCAGTTCCTC.

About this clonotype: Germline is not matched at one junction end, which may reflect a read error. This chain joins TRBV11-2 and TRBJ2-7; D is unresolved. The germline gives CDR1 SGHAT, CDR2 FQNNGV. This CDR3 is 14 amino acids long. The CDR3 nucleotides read TGTGTCAGCAGCTTAAACCTAGGTCACTTCGAGCAGTACTTC. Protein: CVSSLNLGHFEQYF.

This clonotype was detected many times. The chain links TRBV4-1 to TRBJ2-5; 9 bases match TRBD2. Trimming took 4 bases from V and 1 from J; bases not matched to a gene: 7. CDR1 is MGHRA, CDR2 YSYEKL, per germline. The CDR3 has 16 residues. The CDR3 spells CASSPRLAGAQETQYF. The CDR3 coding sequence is TGCGCCAGCAGCCCCCGGTTAGCGGGAGCCCAAGAGACCCAGTACTTC.

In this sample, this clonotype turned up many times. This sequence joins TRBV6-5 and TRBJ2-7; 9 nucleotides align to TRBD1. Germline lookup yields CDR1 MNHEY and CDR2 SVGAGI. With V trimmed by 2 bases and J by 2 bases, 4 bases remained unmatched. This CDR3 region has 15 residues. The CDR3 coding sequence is TGTGCCAGCAGTTACGCGGGACAGGGTACCTACGAGCAGTACTTC. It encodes CASSYAGQGTYEQYF.

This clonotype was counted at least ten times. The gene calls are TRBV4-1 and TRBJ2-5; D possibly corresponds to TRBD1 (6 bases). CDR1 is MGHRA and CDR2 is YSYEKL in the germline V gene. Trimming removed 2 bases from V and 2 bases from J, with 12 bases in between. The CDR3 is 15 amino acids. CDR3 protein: CASSQPGTFQETQYF. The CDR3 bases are TGCGCCAGCAGCCAACCCGGGACATTTCAAGAGACCCAGTACTTC.

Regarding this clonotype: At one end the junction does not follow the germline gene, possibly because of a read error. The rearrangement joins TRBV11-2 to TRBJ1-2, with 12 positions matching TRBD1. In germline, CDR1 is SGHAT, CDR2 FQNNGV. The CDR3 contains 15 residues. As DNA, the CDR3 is TGTGCCAGCAGCTGGGACAGGGGGCCGCCCAAAGGCTACACCTTT. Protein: CASSWDRGPPKGYTF.

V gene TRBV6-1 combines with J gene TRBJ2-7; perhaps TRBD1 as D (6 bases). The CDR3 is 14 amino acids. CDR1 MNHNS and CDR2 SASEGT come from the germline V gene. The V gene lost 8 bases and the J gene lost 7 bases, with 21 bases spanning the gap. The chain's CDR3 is CASSSQGIGCEQYF. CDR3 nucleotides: TGTGCCAGCTCCTCGCAGGGGATAGGGTGTGAGCAGTACTTC.

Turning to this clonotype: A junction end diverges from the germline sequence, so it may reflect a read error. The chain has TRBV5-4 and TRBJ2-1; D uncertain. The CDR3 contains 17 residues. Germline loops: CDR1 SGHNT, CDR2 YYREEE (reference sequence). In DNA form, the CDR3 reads TGTGCCAGCAGCTTGATCGGCAGGCTGGGTGTATACAATGAGAAGTTCTTC. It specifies CASSLIGRLGVYNEKFF.

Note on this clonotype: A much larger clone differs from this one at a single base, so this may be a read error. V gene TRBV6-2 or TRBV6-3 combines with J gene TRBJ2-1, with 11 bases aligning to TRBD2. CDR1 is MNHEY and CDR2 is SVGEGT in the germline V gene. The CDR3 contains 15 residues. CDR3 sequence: CASRTSGTLYNEQSF. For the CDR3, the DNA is TGTGCCAGCAGGACTAGCGGGACCCTTTACAATGAGCAGTCCTTC.

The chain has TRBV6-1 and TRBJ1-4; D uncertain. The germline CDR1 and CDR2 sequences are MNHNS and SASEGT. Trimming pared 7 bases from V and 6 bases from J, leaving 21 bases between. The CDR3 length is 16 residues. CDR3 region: CASNALIDGQDEKLFF. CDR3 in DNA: TGTGCCAGCAATGCACTTATCGATGGCCAGGATGAAAAACTGTTTTTT.

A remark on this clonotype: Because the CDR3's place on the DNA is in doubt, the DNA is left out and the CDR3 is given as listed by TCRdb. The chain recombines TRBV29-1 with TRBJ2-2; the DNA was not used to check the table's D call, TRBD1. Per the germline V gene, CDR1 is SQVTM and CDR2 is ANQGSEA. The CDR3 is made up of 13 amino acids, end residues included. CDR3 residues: CSVATGSAGEPFF.

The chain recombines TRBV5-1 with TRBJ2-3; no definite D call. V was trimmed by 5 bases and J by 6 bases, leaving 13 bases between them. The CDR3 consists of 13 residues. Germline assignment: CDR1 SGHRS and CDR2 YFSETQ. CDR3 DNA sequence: TGCGCCAGCAGTTGGGCCCCCCGGGATACGCAGTATTTT. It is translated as CASSWAPRDTQYF.

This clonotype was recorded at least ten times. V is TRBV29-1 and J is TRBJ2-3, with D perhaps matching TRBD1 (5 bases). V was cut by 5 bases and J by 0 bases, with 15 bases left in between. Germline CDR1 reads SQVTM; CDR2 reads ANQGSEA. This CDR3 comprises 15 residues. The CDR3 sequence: CSVPWGFHSTDTQYF. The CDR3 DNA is TGCAGCGTTCCATGGGGCTTTCATAGCACAGATACGCAGTATTTT.